Sequencing of this T cell receptor beta chain was carried out in a study of cytomegalovirus exposure and HLA in healthy donors. Germline loops: CDR1 SGHVS, CDR2 FNYEAQ. The CDR3 extends over 13 amino acids. Trimming cost V 5 bases and J 5 bases, with 13 bases left between them. To note about this clone: The antigen is undetermined.

Study findings and constraints: According to reports, the classifier identified cytomegalovirus status with high specificity and sensitivity.

The PCR had 60 Vbeta and 13 Jbeta primers. Here immunoSEQ multiplex PCR was the method, and the copy in TCRdb shows in-frame clones only, minus some. The sample shows 150,000 to 200,000 clones, 9.5% of them seen only once. The rearrangement links TRBV7-6 to TRBJ2-7; TRBD2 is a possible D gene (6 bases). The sample consisted of PBMCs. The receptor's source is a woman under 40 in good health and CMV-seropositive. The CDR3 loop is CASSPRLEDEQYF. The DNA of the CDR3 is TGTGCCAGCAGCCCCCGACTAGAAGACGAGCAGTACTTC.